This TCR beta chain was documented in a study of shared clonotypes between healthy human individuals. On this clone itself: This sample also contains other DNA sequences that code for the same CDR3.

With 0 bases removed from V and 5 bases from J, the gap between germline ends came to 11 bases. Germline assignment: CDR1 SGHRS and CDR2 YFSETQ. This CDR3 has 14 amino acids. Assay used: immunoSEQ multiplex PCR; TCRdb lists only in-frame clones, some missing. The table includes approximately 2.3 million clones, approximately 95% detected once. The sample comprised naive CD4+ T cells from PBMCs. The subset: CD45RA+ positively selected. This receptor was taken from a man younger than 35 in good health. Some clones in this sample may be carry-over from other donors' samples. V gene TRBV5-1 combines with J gene TRBJ2-5, with D perhaps assigned TRBD1 or TRBD2 (6 bases each). The DNA for the CDR3 is TGCGCCAGCAGCTTGGCTCAGGGGAGGGAGACCCAGTACTTC. The encoded protein is CASSLAQGRETQYF.